A selection of T cell receptor beta chains follows, all from one sample in a study of cytomegalovirus exposure and HLA in healthy donors. Profiled with immunoSEQ multiplex PCR; TCRdb holds only in-frame clones, not every one. The profile shows some 130,000 clones, roughly four fifths of them singletons. The sequenced sample consisted of PBMCs. The receptors come from a male donor in good health and CMV-seronegative. Both conserved end residues are part of each CDR3. Part of the rows lack a size; the others show once, few, many or a class for expanded clones.

-	TRBJ1-6	TRBV28	CASSSPRTGTSSPLHF
-	TRBJ2-1	TRBV7-2	CASPSENNEQFF
-	TRBJ2-5	TRBV6-5	CASSPLTGDATQYF
-	TRBJ2-7	TRBV29-1	CSVLWRDEQYF
-	TRBJ1-6	TRBV21-1	CASSKGRDRCSYNSPLHF
few	TRBJ2-1	TRBV30	CAWSPPNTRGEQFF
-	TRBJ1-5	TRBV2	CASSDGTGGNQPQHF
-	TRBJ1-6	TRBV5-7	CASNPNGKESPLHF
-	-	TRBV7-9	CASSLEAGEQYF
-	TRBJ2-6	TRBV19	CASSTYRQGGSHSGANVLTF
-	-	TRBV29-1	CSAGSQDEQYF
-	TRBJ2-7	TRBV28	CASSAPQGAWEQYF
once	TRBJ2-1	TRBV6-6	CASSYPDSWPNEQFF
few	TRBJ1-5	TRBV27	CASSELGTGYDQPQHF
-	TRBJ1-3	TRBV6-5	CASSSRGSSGNTIYF
-	TRBJ2-5	TRBV4-2	CASSQEVGAGGAETQYF
-	TRBJ1-2	TRBV5-3	CARSSNSWGQRGDGYTF
-	TRBJ2-2	TRBV18	CASSPGLNTGELFF
once	TRBJ2-7	TRBV7-9	CASSSDSRSYEQYF
-	TRBJ2-7	TRBV11-3	CASSFTRGGEQYF
-	TRBJ1-4	TRBV7-6	CASSLDGTGSEKLFF
-	TRBJ1-3	TRBV2	CASSHNQRDRDSGNTIYF
few	TRBJ2-1	TRBV6-1	CASGTIQGYEQFF
once	TRBJ1-4	TRBV7-9	CASSSPHRQGNNEKLFF
-	TRBJ1-1	TRBV28	CASSPRQTSTEAFF
few	TRBJ1-1	TRBV7-9	CASSTRQGAAAEAFF
-	TRBJ1-1	TRBV18	CASSSSTWPGTGVNTEAFF
-	TRBJ1-1	TRBV27	CASSLMRNTEAFF
-	TRBJ2-7	TRBV7-2	CASSLAGGQYF
-	TRBJ2-3	TRBV25-1	CASSVEPGQGDFVPTQYF
-	TRBJ2-1	TRBV27	CASSWATSGGYNEQFF
-	TRBJ1-2	TRBV6-6	CASGQRTGGFSYGYTF
-	TRBJ2-2	TRBV30	CAWTGLGQGRTGELFF
once	TRBJ2-3	TRBV7-2	CASRIDHSSTDTQYF
once	TRBJ1-2	TRBV28	CASSLQGYGYTF
few	TRBJ1-1	TRBV7-2	CASSSDRNTEAFF
few	TRBJ1-4	TRBV7-2	CASSPPGEPEKLFF
-	TRBJ2-3	TRBV15	CATMTRTTFGTDTQYF
-	TRBJ2-7	TRBV28	CASSLPKNRGHRSYEQYF
once	TRBJ1-5	TRBV19	CASSPGQGAAQPQHF
-	TRBJ2-2	TRBV5-1	CASSPGGTANTGELFF